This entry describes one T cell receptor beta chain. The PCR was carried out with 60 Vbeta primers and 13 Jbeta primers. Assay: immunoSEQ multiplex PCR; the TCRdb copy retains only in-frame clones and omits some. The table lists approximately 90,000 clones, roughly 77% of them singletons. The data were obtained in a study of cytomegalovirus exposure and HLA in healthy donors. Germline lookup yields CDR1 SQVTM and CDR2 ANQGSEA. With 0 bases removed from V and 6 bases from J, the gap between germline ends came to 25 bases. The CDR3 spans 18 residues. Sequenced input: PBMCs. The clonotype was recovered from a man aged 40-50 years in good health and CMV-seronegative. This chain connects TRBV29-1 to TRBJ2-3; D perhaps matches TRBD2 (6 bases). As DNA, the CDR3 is TGCAGCGTTGAAGATCATACGGGACTGAAGCCTCCCACGGATACGCAGTATTTT. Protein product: CSVEDHTGLKPPTDTQYF.